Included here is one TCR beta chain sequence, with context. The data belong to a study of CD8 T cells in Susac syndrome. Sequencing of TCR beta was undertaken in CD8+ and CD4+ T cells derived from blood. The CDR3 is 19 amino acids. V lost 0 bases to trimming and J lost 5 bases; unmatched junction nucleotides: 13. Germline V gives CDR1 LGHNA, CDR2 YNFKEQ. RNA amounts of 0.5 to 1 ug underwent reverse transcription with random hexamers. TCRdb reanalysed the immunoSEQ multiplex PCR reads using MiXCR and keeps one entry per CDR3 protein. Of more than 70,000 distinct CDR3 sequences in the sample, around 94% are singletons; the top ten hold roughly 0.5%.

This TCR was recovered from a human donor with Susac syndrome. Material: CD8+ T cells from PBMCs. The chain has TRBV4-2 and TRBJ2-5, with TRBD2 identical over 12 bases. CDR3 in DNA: TGTGCCAGCAGCCAAGAGGCAGGTCTAGCGGGGGGGAAGCACGAGACCCAGTACTTC. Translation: CASSQEAGLAGGKHETQYF.